The TCR beta chain described here comes from a study of shared clonotypes between healthy human individuals. General observations from the study: Naive CD4 clonotype sharing across a few donors was about 5%.

There are 12 residues in the CDR3. CDR1 GTSNPN and CDR2 SVGIG come from the germline V gene (reference sequence). The germline V and J ends were trimmed by 5 bases and 2 bases, with 10 bases remaining between them. A word on this clone: The target antigen is unknown. Other DNA sequences in this specimen translate into the identical CDR3.

Sequencing was performed with immunoSEQ multiplex PCR; in TCRdb, only in-frame clones are kept and a portion is missing. The table has 2 million to 2.5 million clones, 90% to 97% seen once; the top ten hold 0.13%. The receptor was derived from a man aged 18-30 years in good health. The sequencing input was naive CD4+ T cells sorted from blood. Subset given: CD45RA+ positively selected. The gene calls are TRBV30 and TRBJ2-7; D may be TRBD1 (6 bases). The CDR3 region is CAWSTGTYEQYF. CDR3 sequence (DNA): TGTGCCTGGTCGACAGGCACCTACGAGCAGTACTTC.